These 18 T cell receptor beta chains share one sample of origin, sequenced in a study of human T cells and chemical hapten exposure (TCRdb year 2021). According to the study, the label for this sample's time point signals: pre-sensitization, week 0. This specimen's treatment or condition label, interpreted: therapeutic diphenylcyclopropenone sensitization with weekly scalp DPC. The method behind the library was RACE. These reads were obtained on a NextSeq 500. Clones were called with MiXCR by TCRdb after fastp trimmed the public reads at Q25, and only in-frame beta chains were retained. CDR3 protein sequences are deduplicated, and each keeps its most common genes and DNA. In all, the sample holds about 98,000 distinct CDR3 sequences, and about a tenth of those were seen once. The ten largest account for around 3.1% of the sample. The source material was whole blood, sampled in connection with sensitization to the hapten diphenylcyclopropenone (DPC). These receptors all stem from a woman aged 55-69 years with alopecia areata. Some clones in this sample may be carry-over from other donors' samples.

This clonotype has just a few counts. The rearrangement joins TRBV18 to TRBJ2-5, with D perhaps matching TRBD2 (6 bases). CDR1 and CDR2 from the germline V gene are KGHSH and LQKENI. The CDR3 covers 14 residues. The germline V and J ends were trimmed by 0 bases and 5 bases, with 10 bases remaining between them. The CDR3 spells CASSPPGGLETQYF. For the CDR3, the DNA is TGTGCCAGCTCACCACCAGGAGGGCTGGAGACCCAGTACTTC.

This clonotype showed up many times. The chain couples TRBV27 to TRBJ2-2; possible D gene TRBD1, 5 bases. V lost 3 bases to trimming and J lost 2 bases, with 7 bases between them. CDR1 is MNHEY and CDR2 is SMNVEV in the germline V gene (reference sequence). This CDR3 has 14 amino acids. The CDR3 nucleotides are TGTGCCAGCAGTTTTCAGGGAAACACCGGGGAGCTGTTTTTT. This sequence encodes CASSFQGNTGELFF.

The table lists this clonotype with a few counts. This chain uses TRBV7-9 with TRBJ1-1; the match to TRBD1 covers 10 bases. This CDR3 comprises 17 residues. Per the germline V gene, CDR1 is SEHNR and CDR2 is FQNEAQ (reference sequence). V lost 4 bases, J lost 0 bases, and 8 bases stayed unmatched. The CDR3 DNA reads TGTGCCAGCAGCTCGTACACGGGACAGGGGATGAACACTGAAGCTTTCTTT. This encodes CASSSYTGQGMNTEAFF.

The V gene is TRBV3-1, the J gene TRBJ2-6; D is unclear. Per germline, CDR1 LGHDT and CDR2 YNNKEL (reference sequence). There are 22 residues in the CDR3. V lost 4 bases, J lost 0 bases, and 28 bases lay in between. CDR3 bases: TGTGCCAGCAGCCCCACCCGTGGTGGGGTAGATTACTTTGGCTCTGGGGCCAACGTCCTGACTTTC. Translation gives CASSPTRGGVDYFGSGANVLTF.

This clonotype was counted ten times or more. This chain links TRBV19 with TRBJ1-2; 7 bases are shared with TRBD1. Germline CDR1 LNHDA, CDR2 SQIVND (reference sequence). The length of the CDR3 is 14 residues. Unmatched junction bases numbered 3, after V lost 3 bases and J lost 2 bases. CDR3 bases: TGTGCCAGTAGTATGACAGGGTTCAACTATGGCTACACCTTC. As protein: CASSMTGFNYGYTF.

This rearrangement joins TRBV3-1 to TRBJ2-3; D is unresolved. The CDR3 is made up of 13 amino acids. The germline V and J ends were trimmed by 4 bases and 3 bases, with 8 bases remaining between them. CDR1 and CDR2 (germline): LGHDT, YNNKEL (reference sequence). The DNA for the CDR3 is TGTGCCAGCAGCCTACCCCAGACAGATACGCAGTATTTT. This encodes CASSLPQTDTQYF.

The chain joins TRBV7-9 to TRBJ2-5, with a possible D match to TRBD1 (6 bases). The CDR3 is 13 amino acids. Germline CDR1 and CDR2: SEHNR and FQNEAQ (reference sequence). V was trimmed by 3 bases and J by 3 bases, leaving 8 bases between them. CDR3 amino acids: CASSFNREETQYF. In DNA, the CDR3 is TGTGCCAGCAGCTTCAACAGGGAAGAGACCCAGTACTTC.

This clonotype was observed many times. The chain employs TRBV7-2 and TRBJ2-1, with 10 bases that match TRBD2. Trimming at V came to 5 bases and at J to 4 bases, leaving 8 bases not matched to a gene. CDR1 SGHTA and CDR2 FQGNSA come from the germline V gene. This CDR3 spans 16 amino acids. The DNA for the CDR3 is TGTGCCAGCAGCCCGCTAGCGGGGGACCAGTACAATGAGCAGTTCTTC. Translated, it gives CASSPLAGDQYNEQFF. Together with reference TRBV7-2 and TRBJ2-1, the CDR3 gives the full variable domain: GAGVSQSPSNKVTEKGKDVELRCDPISGHTALYWYRQSLGQGLEFLIYFQGNSAPDKSGLPSDRFSAERTGGSVSTLTIQRTQQEDSAVYLCASSPLAGDQYNEQFFGPGTRLTVL.

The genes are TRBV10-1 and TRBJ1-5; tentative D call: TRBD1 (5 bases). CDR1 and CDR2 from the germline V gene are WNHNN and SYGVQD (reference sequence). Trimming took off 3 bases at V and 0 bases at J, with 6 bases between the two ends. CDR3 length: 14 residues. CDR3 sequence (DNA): TGCGCCAGCAGTGAAGGGGATAGCAATCAGCCCCAGCATTTT. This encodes CASSEGDSNQPQHF.

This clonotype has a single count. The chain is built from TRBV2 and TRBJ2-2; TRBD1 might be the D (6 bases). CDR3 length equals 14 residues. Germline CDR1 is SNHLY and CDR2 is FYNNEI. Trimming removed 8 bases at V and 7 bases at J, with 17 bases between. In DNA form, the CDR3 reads TGTGCCAGCGCCCTTACAGGGTCTAGCGGGGAGCTGTTTTTT. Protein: CASALTGSSGELFF.

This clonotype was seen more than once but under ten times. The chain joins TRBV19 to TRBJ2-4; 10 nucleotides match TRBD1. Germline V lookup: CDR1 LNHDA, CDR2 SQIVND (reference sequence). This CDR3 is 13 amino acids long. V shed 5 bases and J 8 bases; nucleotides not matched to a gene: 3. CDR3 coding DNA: TGTGCCAGTAGTGGACAGGGGGAAGACATTCAGTACTTC. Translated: CASSGQGEDIQYF.

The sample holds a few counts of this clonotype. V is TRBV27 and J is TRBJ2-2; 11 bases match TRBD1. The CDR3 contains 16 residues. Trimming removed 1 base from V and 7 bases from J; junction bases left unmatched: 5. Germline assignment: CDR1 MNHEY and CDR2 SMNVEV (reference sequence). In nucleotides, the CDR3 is TGTGCCAGCAGTTTATGGGGGACAGGGGGAATCGGGGAGCTGTTTTTT. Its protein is CASSLWGTGGIGELFF.

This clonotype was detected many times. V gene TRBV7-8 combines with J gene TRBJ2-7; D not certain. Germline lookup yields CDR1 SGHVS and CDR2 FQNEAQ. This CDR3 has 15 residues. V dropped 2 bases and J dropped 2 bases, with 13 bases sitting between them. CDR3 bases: TGTGCCAGCAGCTTAAAAGGGCCGGCGGCCTACGAGCAGTACTTC. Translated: CASSLKGPAAYEQYF.

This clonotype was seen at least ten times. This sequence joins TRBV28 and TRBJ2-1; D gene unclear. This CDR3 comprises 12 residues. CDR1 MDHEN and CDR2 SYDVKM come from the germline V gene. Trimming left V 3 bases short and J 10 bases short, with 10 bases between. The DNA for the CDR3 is TGTGCCAGCAGTTTGTCGGGTAACGAGCAGTTCTTC. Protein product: CASSLSGNEQFF.

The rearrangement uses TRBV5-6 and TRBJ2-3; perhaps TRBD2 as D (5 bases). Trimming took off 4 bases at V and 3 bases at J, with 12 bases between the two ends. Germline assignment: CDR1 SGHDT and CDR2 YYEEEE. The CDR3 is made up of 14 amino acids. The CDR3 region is CASSTRTGTDTQYF. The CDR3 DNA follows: TGTGCCAGCAGCACGAGGACTGGGACAGATACGCAGTATTTT.

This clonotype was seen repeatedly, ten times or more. CDR3 loop: CASSQGWGQETQYF. In DNA, the CDR3 is TGTGCCAGCAGCCAAGGATGGGGCCAAGAGACCCAGTACTTC. The genes are TRBV4-2 and TRBJ2-5; no definite D call. CDR3 length: 14 residues. V lost 1 base and J 1 base, leaving 7 bases between the germline ends. From germline, CDR1 is LGHNA and CDR2 YNFKEQ.

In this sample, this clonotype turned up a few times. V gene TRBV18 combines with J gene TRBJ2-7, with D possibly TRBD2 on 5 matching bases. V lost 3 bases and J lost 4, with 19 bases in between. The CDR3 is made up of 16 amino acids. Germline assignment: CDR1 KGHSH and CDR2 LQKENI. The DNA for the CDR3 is TGTGCCAGCTCACCGCGGGTACAACAAGCCCGTTACGAGCAGTACTTC. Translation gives CASSPRVQQARYEQYF.

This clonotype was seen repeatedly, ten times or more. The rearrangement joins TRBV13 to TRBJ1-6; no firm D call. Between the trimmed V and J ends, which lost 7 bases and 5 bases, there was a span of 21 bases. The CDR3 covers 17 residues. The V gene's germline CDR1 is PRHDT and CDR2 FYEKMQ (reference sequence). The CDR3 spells CASTRWVELANNSPLHF. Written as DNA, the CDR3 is TGTGCCAGCACCCGATGGGTTGAGTTGGCGAATAATTCACCCCTCCACTTT.